These 30 T cell receptor beta chains originate from one sample sequenced in a study of shared clonotypes between healthy human individuals. Some clones are missing from TCRdb's copy, which holds only in-frame ones; the method was immunoSEQ multiplex PCR. The data show approximately 1.1 million clones, with 78% seen just once and more than 0.5% held by the top ten. Sequenced material: memory CD4+ T cells from PBMCs. Noted subset: CD45RA-negative fraction. The receptor source for this set is a man younger than 35 in good health. Some clones in this sample may be carry-over from other donors' samples.

This chain links TRBV7-3 with TRBJ2-5, with 10 bases lining up with TRBD2. The CDR3 totals 14 residues. J was trimmed by 7 bases and V by 4 bases; bases with no gene match: 6. Per germline, CDR1 SGHTA and CDR2 FQGTGA. CDR3 loop: CASSSSGRAGTQYF. The CDR3 DNA is TGTGCCAGCAGCTCCAGCGGGAGGGCGGGGACCCAGTACTTC.

The chain joins TRBV11-3 to TRBJ2-1; perhaps TRBD2 as D (7 bases). Germline CDR1 and CDR2: SGHNT and YENEEA. Trimming took off 5 bases at V and 11 bases at J, with 16 bases between the two ends. The CDR3 covers 13 residues. The CDR3 nucleotides read TGTGCCAGCAGCCCAGGCGGGGGCCTAAAGCAGTTCTTC. Translating it yields CASSPGGGLKQFF.

This sequence joins TRBV5-3 and TRBJ1-4; D gene ambiguous. TRBV5-3 is an ORF, with its function uncertain. The CDR3 sequence is 14 residues long. Trimming pared 1 base from V and 7 bases from J, leaving 11 bases between. The CDR3 here is CARSLWRGGEKLFF. CDR3 in DNA: TGTGCCAGAAGCTTGTGGCGGGGTGGTGAAAAACTGTTTTTT.

V is TRBV5-1 and J is TRBJ1-4, with 7 bases identical to TRBD1. J was trimmed by 5 bases and V by 4 bases; bases with no gene match: 5. The CDR3 has 14 residues. The germline gives CDR1 SGHRS, CDR2 YFSETQ. CDR3 sequence reads: CASSRDSKNEKLFF. Written as DNA, the CDR3 is TGCGCCAGCAGCCGGGACAGCAAAAATGAAAAACTGTTTTTT.

This chain joins TRBV11-2 and TRBJ2-1; 9 nucleotides align to TRBD2. The CDR3 loop spans 17 amino acids. Germline loops: CDR1 SGHAT, CDR2 FQNNGV. V gave up 5 bases and J gave up 0 bases; unmatched junction bases: 8. CDR3 nucleotides: TGTGCCAGCAGCCCCAAATTAGCGGGAGTCTCCTACAATGAGCAGTTCTTC. This sequence encodes CASSPKLAGVSYNEQFF.

The chain recombines TRBV20-1 with TRBJ2-4; unclear D gene. Trimming shortened V by 0 bases and J by 16 bases, and 13 bases separated the two germline ends. The CDR3 covers 11 residues. Per the germline V gene, CDR1 is DFQATT and CDR2 is SNEGSKA (reference sequence). This chain's CDR3 is CSARDSGHGYF. CDR3 bases: TGCAGTGCTAGAGACTCGGGCCATGGCTACTTC.

The rearrangement joins TRBV9 to TRBJ2-3; 7 bases are a match to TRBD2. The germline V gene encodes CDR1 SGDLS and CDR2 YYNGEE. The CDR3 is 15 residues long. V shed 2 bases, J shed 2 bases, and the junction held 5 bases outside the gene matches. CDR3 sequence: CASSVGDYPTDTQYF. CDR3 bases: TGTGCCAGCAGCGTGGGGGACTATCCCACAGATACGCAGTATTTT.

V is TRBV2 and J is TRBJ2-5; TRBD2 aligns across 8 bases. V dropped 7 bases and J dropped 5; count of bases not matched to a gene: 12. The CDR3 extends over 15 amino acids. Looked up from germline, CDR1 is SNHLY and CDR2 is FYNNEI. The CDR3 reads CASNQRERSGETQYF. CDR3 coding DNA: TGTGCCAGCAACCAGCGGGAGCGGTCTGGGGAGACCCAGTACTTC.

The CDR3 DNA reads TGTGCCAGCAGCCCCGGGACCAGGGATCAGCCCCAGCATTTT. It specifies CASSPGTRDQPQHF. This chain joins TRBV5-6 and TRBJ1-5, with D maybe TRBD1 (5 bases). Trimming left V 4 bases short and J 5 bases short, with 13 bases between. The CDR3 contains 14 residues. The germline V gene has CDR1 SGHDT and CDR2 YYEEEE.

The chain has TRBV11-3 and TRBJ2-5; 8 bases are shared with TRBD1. Germline V gene sequence: CDR1 SGHNT, CDR2 YENEEA. Trimming took 5 bases from V and 4 from J; bases not matched to a gene: 6. The CDR3 has 14 amino acids. The CDR3 coding sequence is TGTGCCAGCAGCGCGCAGGGGGCCCCAGAGACCCAGTACTTC. Its protein product is CASSAQGAPETQYF.

The chain links TRBV11-2 to TRBJ2-5; TRBD2 agrees at 9 bases. J lost 5 bases, V lost 2 bases, and 9 bases had no gene match. The CDR3 extends over 16 amino acids. The V gene's germline CDR1 is SGHAT and CDR2 FQNNGV. The CDR3 nucleotides are TGTGCCAGCAGCTTACTAGCGGGGAACGGAGGGGAGACCCAGTACTTC. As protein: CASSLLAGNGGETQYF.

Points on this clone: Other DNA sequences in this specimen translate into the identical CDR3. The V call is TRBV18, the J call TRBJ1-3; D remains unclear. Germline V gene sequence: CDR1 KGHSH, CDR2 LQKENI. Trimming shortened V by 2 bases and J by 0 bases, and 5 bases separated the two germline ends. This CDR3 spans 14 amino acids. The CDR3 DNA sequence: TGTGCCAGCTCACCAGGGGACTCTGGAAACACCATATATTTT. Its protein is CASSPGDSGNTIYF. The full variable domain, in which reference TRBV18 and TRBJ1-3 provide the parts outside the CDR3, is NAGVMQNPRHLVRRRGQEARLRCSPMKGHSHVYWYRQLPEEGLKFMVYLQKENIIDESGMPKERFSAEFPKEGPSILRIQQVVRGDSAAYFCASSPGDSGNTIYFGEGSWLTVV.

The V and J genes are TRBV6-4 and TRBJ2-5, with D unclear. Between the trimmed V and J ends, which lost 3 bases and 3 bases, there was a span of 8 bases. The length of the CDR3 is 13 residues. The germline CDR1 and CDR2 sequences are MRHNA and SNTAGT. The CDR3 sequence: CASSERAEETQYF. The CDR3 DNA is TGTGCCAGCAGTGAGCGAGCAGAAGAGACCCAGTACTTC.

The chain combines TRBV12-5 with TRBJ2-1; D is ambiguous. Germline V gene lookup returns CDR1 LGHNT and CDR2 FRNRAP. V was trimmed by 6 bases and J by 8 bases, leaving 14 bases between them. The CDR3 consists of 13 residues. The CDR3 sequence: CASGPPGQDEQFF. DNA for the CDR3: TGTGCTAGTGGCCCCCCGGGCCAAGATGAGCAGTTCTTC.

Comment on this clone: A read error is possible here, since a much larger clone lies one base away. The chain joins TRBV9 to TRBJ2-7; D unresolved. Germline V gives CDR1 SGDLS, CDR2 YYNGEE. Trimming took 4 bases from V and 2 from J, leaving 10 bases between them. This CDR3 comprises 13 residues. The CDR3 here is CASSLSSTYEQYF. The CDR3 nucleotides are TGTGCCAGCAGCCTCAGCTCTACCTACGAGCAGTACTTC.

This chain uses TRBV6-5 with TRBJ2-7; no definite D call. CDR3 length: 12 amino acids. V was shortened by 2 bases and J by 7 bases, with 9 bases between the two germline ends. Germline loops: CDR1 MNHEY, CDR2 SVGAGI. The DNA of the CDR3 is TGTGCCAGCAGTTACCCCGGCCCTGAGCAGTACTTC. Translated: CASSYPGPEQYF.

The rearrangement uses TRBV4-2 and TRBJ2-1; D call uncertain. This CDR3 spans 13 amino acids. Germline CDR1 LGHNA, CDR2 YNFKEQ. V shed 2 bases and J shed 8 bases, with 10 bases lying between them. The CDR3 DNA is TGTGCCAGCAGCCAACGGATGGTCGATGAGCAGTTCTTC. The encoded protein is CASSQRMVDEQFF.

This sequence joins TRBV4-2 and TRBJ1-2; D may be TRBD1 (6 bases). V dropped 6 bases and J dropped 8 bases, with 22 bases sitting between them. The CDR3 has 15 amino acids. Per the germline V gene, CDR1 is LGHNA and CDR2 is YNFKEQ. The DNA of the CDR3 is TGTGCCAGCAGTCTAGAAAGGGACACTCTGCGAGGCTACACCTTC. It specifies CASSLERDTLRGYTF.

The gene calls are TRBV5-1 and TRBJ2-7, with D tentatively TRBD2 (5 bases). This CDR3 has 13 amino acids. The V gene's germline CDR1 is SGHRS and CDR2 YFSETQ. The V end was cut by 2 bases, the J end by 3 bases, with 9 bases between. The CDR3 nucleotides read TGCGCCAGCAGCTTTTCTCGGGACTACGAGCAGTACTTC. Translated, it gives CASSFSRDYEQYF. The full variable domain, with the rest looked up from reference TRBV5-1 and TRBJ2-7, is KAGVTQTPRYLIKTRGQQVTLSCSPISGHRSVSWYQQTPGQGLQFLFEYFSETQRNKGNFPGRFSGRQFSNSRSEMNVSTLELGDSALYLCASSFSRDYEQYFGPGTRLTVT.

V usage is TRBV30 and J usage is TRBJ1-1; D is unclear. Germline CDR1 reads GTSNPN; CDR2 reads SVGIG (reference sequence). The CDR3 extends over 15 amino acids. Trimming stripped 4 bases from V and 4 bases from J, with 19 bases between. The CDR3 DNA follows: TGTGCCTGGACCCAAACCCCGGGGTGGGGCACTGAAGCTTTCTTT. Its protein is CAWTQTPGWGTEAFF. The full variable domain, in which reference TRBV30 and TRBJ1-1 provide the parts outside the CDR3, is SQTIHQWPATLVQPVGSPLSLECTVEGTSNPNLYWYRQAAGRGLQLLFYSVGIGQISSEVPQNLSASRPQDRQFILSSKKLLLSDSGFYLCAWTQTPGWGTEAFFGQGTRLTVV.

J is TRBJ2-7 and V is TRBV6-1; 8 bases line up with TRBD2. The CDR3 totals 14 residues. The trim removed 7 bases at V and 3 bases at J, leaving 8 bases unmatched. Germline CDR1 is MNHNS and CDR2 is SASEGT. The CDR3 loop reads CASILAAAYYEQYF. In DNA, the CDR3 is TGTGCCAGCATACTAGCGGCCGCGTACTACGAGCAGTACTTC.

V usage is TRBV28 and J usage is TRBJ1-1; D perhaps matches TRBD1 (5 bases). Germline CDR1 reads MDHEN; CDR2 reads SYDVKM. The CDR3 covers 16 residues. Trimming left V 4 bases short and J 0 bases short, with 15 bases between. CDR3 coding DNA: TGTGCCAGCAGTTATCCTCGCCAGGGATTGAACACTGAAGCTTTCTTT. This sequence encodes CASSYPRQGLNTEAFF.

The chain uses TRBV16 and TRBJ2-2; D is uncertain. Germline values: CDR1 KGHSY, CDR2 FQNENV. This CDR3 has 15 residues. Trimming cost V 2 bases and J 2 bases, with 9 bases left between them. CDR3 in amino acids: CASSQRAYNTGELFF. CDR3 DNA sequence: TGTGCCAGCAGCCAACGGGCCTATAACACCGGGGAGCTGTTTTTT.

V usage is TRBV4-1 and J usage is TRBJ2-3; no firm D call. The ends were cut back, 2 bases at V and 4 bases at J, with 1 base in the middle. The CDR3 has 11 residues. CDR1 and CDR2 from the germline V gene are MGHRA and YSYEKL. The CDR3 reads CASSQSDTQYF. The CDR3 DNA is TGCGCCAGCAGCCAATCAGATACGCAGTATTTT.

The genes are TRBV19 and TRBJ1-5; TRBD1 matches 7 bases. V lost 7 bases to trimming and J lost 4 bases; unmatched junction nucleotides: 13. Germline CDR1 and CDR2: LNHDA and SQIVND (reference sequence). The CDR3 spans 16 residues. CDR3 DNA sequence: TGTGCCAGTAAAGTCGGGCGGGACAGCTCAAATCAGCCCCAGCATTTT. This translates into CASKVGRDSSNQPQHF.

This clone was recorded many times. The genes are TRBV7-6 and TRBJ2-7; TRBD1 matches 9 bases. Germline CDR1 SGHVS, CDR2 FNYEAQ. V gave up 5 bases and J gave up 5 bases; unmatched junction bases: 4. This CDR3 region has 13 residues. CDR3 sequence reads: CASSVQGAHEQYF. CDR3 in DNA: TGTGCCAGCAGCGTACAGGGGGCCCACGAGCAGTACTTC.

The chain recombines TRBV7-2 with TRBJ2-7; D unclear. The CDR3 sequence is 14 residues long. Germline V gives CDR1 SGHTA, CDR2 FQGNSA. The V end was cut by 3 bases, the J end by 3 bases, with 12 bases between. The CDR3 DNA follows: TGTGCCAGCAGCTTTACCGCCCGGATCTACGAGCAGTACTTC. Its protein product is CASSFTARIYEQYF.

This clone was observed a single time. The chain has TRBV5-1 and TRBJ1-4; D is possibly TRBD1 (6 bases). Trimming removed 4 bases at V and 3 bases at J, with 10 bases between. There are 14 residues in the CDR3. From germline, CDR1 is SGHRS and CDR2 YFSETQ. The CDR3 loop is CASSVQGPNEKLFF. The CDR3 DNA reads TGCGCCAGCAGCGTACAGGGCCCTAATGAAAAACTGTTTTTT.

This chain links TRBV7-2 with TRBJ2-7, with 7 bases matching TRBD2. V gave up 6 bases and J gave up 3 bases; unmatched junction bases: 5. Germline CDR1 and CDR2: SGHTA and FQGNSA. This CDR3 contains 13 residues. CDR3 nucleotides: TGTGCCAGCAGTCACCCGGGAGGCTACGAGCAGTACTTC. Translation: CASSHPGGYEQYF.

This chain joins TRBV28 and TRBJ2-5; D remains ambiguous. CDR1 and CDR2 (germline): MDHEN, SYDVKM. The CDR3 has 15 amino acids. With 4 bases removed from V and 4 bases from J, the gap between germline ends came to 16 bases. The CDR3 here is CASSSVVPLGETQYF. The CDR3 region has the DNA TGTGCCAGCAGTTCGGTAGTCCCCCTTGGAGAGACCCAGTACTTC.